Shown below are 9 T cell receptor beta chains from a single sample sequenced in a study of beta chain features in type 1 diabetes. The entirety of the isolated RNA underwent reverse transcription, so expressed TCRB transcripts were sequenced. Only in-frame clones appear in the TCRdb table, and some are missing; sequencing was by immunoSEQ multiplex PCR. The sample lists hundreds of thousands of clones; approximately 9.7% were seen once. Study-level points and caveats: Among all four CD4+ subsets, Type 1 diabetes patients had TCRB CDR3s that were moderately but significantly shorter.

Their target antigens are unknown. Sequencing used central memory CD4+ T cells from blood. The receptors were sampled from a man aged 30 to 45 with type 1 diabetes.

The CDR3: CASSYVASGGVTDTQYF. In nucleotides, the CDR3 is TGTGCCAGCAGTTACGTTGCTAGCGGGGGAGTCACAGATACGCAGTATTTT. V usage is TRBV2 and J usage is TRBJ2-3, with 10 bases matching TRBD2. CDR3 length: 17 residues. Germline values: CDR1 SNHLY, CDR2 FYNNEI. The V segment lost 5 bases and the J segment 2 bases; nucleotides outside the gene matches: 10. Full variable domain (missing parts from reference TRBV2 and TRBJ2-3): EPEVTQTPSHQVTQMGQEVILRCVPISNHLYFYWYRQILGQKVEFLVSFYNNEISEKSEIFDDQFSVERPDGSNFTLKIRSTKLEDSAMYFCASSYVASGGVTDTQYFGPGTRLTVL.

The genes are TRBV30 and TRBJ1-5; 7 bases agree with TRBD1. The CDR3 spans 17 residues. The V and J ends lost 2 bases and 6 bases, in that order; junction bases with no gene match: 16. Germline assignment: CDR1 GTSNPN and CDR2 SVGIG (reference sequence). The CDR3 DNA sequence: TGTGCCTGGAGTCAAGACAGGGTCACTTCTCGGGGTCAGCCCCAGCATTTT. It encodes CAWSQDRVTSRGQPQHF.

In its sample, this clone was seen many times. V and J are TRBV28 and TRBJ2-1; a weak D match, TRBD1 (6 bases). There are 14 residues in the CDR3. Deletions cut 4 bases from V and 4 bases from J, with 11 bases between. Germline lookup yields CDR1 MDHEN and CDR2 SYDVKM. CDR3 protein: CASSSPGAYNEQFF. DNA for the CDR3: TGTGCCAGCAGTTCCCCAGGGGCTTACAATGAGCAGTTCTTC. Supplemented by reference TRBV28 and TRBJ2-1, the full variable domain reads DVKVTQSSRYLVKRTGEKVFLECVQDMDHENMFWYRQDPGLGLRLIYFSYDVKMKEKGDIPEGYSVSREKKERFSLILESASTNQTSMYLCASSSPGAYNEQFFGPGTRLTVL.

The chain uses TRBV11-2 and TRBJ2-3; 7 nucleotides line up with TRBD1. J was trimmed by 2 bases and V by 5 bases; bases with no gene match: 4. Germline CDR1 reads SGHAT; CDR2 reads FQNNGV. The CDR3 runs 14 residues. The CDR3 loop reads CASSRGQNTDTQYF. The CDR3, as DNA: TGTGCCAGCAGCCGGGGACAGAACACAGATACGCAGTATTTT.

This clone was seen many times. This chain connects TRBV4-3 to TRBJ2-1; D is unresolved. The CDR3 has 14 amino acids. Germline lookup yields CDR1 LGHNA and CDR2 YSLEER. The V and J ends lost 0 bases and 6 bases respectively, with 9 bases between them. CDR3 sequence: CASSQESWGNEQFF. The CDR3 nucleotides read TGCGCCAGCAGCCAAGAATCATGGGGCAATGAGCAGTTCTTC.

This sequence joins TRBV11-2 and TRBJ1-1; D ambiguous. CDR1 is SGHAT, CDR2 FQNNGV, per germline. V lost 5 bases to trimming and J lost 0 bases, with 7 bases between them. The CDR3 contains 13 residues. CDR3 protein: CASSRIMNTEAFF. The CDR3 nucleotides are TGTGCCAGCAGCAGAATCATGAACACTGAAGCTTTCTTT.

V is TRBV7-2 and J is TRBJ2-1; 7 bases agree with TRBD2. The germline gives CDR1 SGHTA, CDR2 FQGNSA. The CDR3 covers 14 residues. Trimming took 2 bases from V and 8 from J; bases not matched to a gene: 6. The CDR3 sequence is CASSLLPTSDEQFF. In DNA form, the CDR3 reads TGTGCCAGCAGCTTACTCCCAACTAGCGATGAGCAGTTCTTC.

This clone was seen a handful of times. One end of the junction fails to match germline, which may point to a read error. J is TRBJ2-7 and V is TRBV6-5; no firm D call. Germline V lookup: CDR1 MNHEY, CDR2 SVGAGI. The CDR3 has 11 residues. The CDR3 here is CAISEANEQYF. The CDR3, as DNA: TGTGCCATCAGTGAGGCGAACGAGCAGTACTTC.

This clone turned up a few times. This chain joins TRBV4-3 and TRBJ2-3; D is uncertain. Trimming took 5 bases from V and 4 from J, leaving 13 bases between them. CDR1 and CDR2 from the germline V gene are LGHNA and YSLEER. The CDR3 consists of 14 residues. This CDR3 is CASSLGRTADTQYF. The CDR3 region has the DNA TGCGCCAGCAGCTTAGGTCGAACAGCAGATACGCAGTATTTT.